Reported below is one TCR beta chain. This CDR3 spans 13 amino acids. V lost 3 bases and J lost 2, with 8 bases in between. This entry is derived from a study of blood T cell repertoires in COVID-19. Study information: The United States, Italy and Spain were the sources of the acute and convalescent COVID-19 samples. The analysed material was cDNA or gDNA that came from T cells, B-cell-depleted T cells, or PBMCs.

Original analysis: The assay estimated nucleated cells by amplifying reference gene primers. Using immunoSEQ multiplex PCR, the repertoire was profiled, and TCRdb retains in-frame clones only, with some absent. From that table come the V and J calls and clone size; the DNA was used to work out D and trimming. The sample carries 400,000 to 450,000 clones, about nine tenths recorded once. Seattle-derived patients entered the study during active infection and were followed longitudinally. The chain employs TRBV12-3 or TRBV12-4 and TRBJ2-7, with TRBD1 as a possible D gene (6 bases). The sequence was obtained from a woman aged 40 to 50 with COVID-19, enrolled during active disease. Sequencing used peripheral blood. CDR3 region: CASSLTGTYEQYF. The CDR3 DNA reads TGTGCCAGCAGTTTGACAGGTACCTACGAGCAGTACTTC.